Listed below are T cell receptor beta chains from one sample, sequenced in a study of T cell responses to AZD1222 COVID-19 vaccine. Method: immunoSEQ multiplex PCR; TCRdb's copy keeps in-frame clones and lacks some. The repertoire includes 95,000 to 150,000 clones, about 91% of them detected once, and 4% to 5.5% sits in the top ten. The sample in question was peripheral blood, obtained on day 0 of AZD1222 vaccination. These receptors originate from an adult in good health. The CDR3 runs from the conserved cysteine through the conserved F or W. The D gene is left open where the match is weak. Part of the rows lack a size; the others show once, few, many or a class for expanded clones.

j_gene	v_gene	len	abundance	d_gene	CDR3nt	CDR3aa
TRBJ1-6	TRBV12-3/TRBV12-4	13	once	NA	TGTGCCAGCTGCACCGAAGGGGTTTCACCCCTCCACTTT	CASCTEGVSPLHF
TRBJ1-2	TRBV3-1/TRBV3-2	18	NA	NA	TGTGCCAGCAGCCAAGAAGGGAAAGACGGACTCATCAGATATGGCTACACCTTC	CASSQEGKDGLIRYGYTF
TRBJ1-2	TRBV7-8	13	NA	TRBD1	TGTGCCAGCAGCTCGGACAGGGACTATGGCTACACCTTC	CASSSDRDYGYTF
TRBJ2-4	TRBV4-1	16	once	NA	TGCGCCAGCAGCCAAGAAATCTCTTTTGCCAAAAACATTCAGTACTTC	CASSQEISFAKNIQYF
TRBJ1-4	TRBV27	13	NA	NA	TGTGCCAGCAAGGGGGGGTCAGCTGAAAAACTGTTTTTT	CASKGGSAEKLFF
TRBJ2-3	TRBV29-1	19	NA	NA	TGCAGCGTTGAAGGCGATTATGCGGACCGAAAAACTAGCACAGATACGCAGTATTTT	CSVEGDYADRKTSTDTQYF
TRBJ2-5	TRBV6-1	15	NA	NA	TGTGCCAGCAGTGATTTCCAGGGGCATCCGGGGACCCAGTACTTC	CASSDFQGHPGTQYF
TRBJ2-3	TRBV6-5	14	once	NA	TGTGCCACCTCGCGGCGGGCGGGGACAGATACGCAGTATTTT	CATSRRAGTDTQYF
TRBJ2-6	TRBV10-3	18	NA	TRBD1	TGTGCCATCAGTGATTTGGGGACAGGGTATGGTGGGGCCAACGTCCTGACTTTC	CAISDLGTGYGGANVLTF
TRBJ1-4	TRBV5-8	15	NA	NA	TGTGCCAGCAGCTGGCGAGGGTACTATAATGAAAAACTGTTTTTT	CASSWRGYYNEKLFF
TRBJ1-2	TRBV28	13	NA	TRBD1	TGTGCCAGCATATCACAGGGGGCGCTTGGCTACACCTTC	CASISQGALGYTF
TRBJ2-2	TRBV9	18	NA	TRBD2	TGTGCCAGCAGCGGACCGGGACTAGCGGGGGGAAGTACCGGGGAGCTGTTTTTT	CASSGPGLAGGSTGELFF
TRBJ1-1	TRBV11-3	13	NA	NA	TGTGCCAGCAGCGAGGAGGCTAACACTGAAGCTTTCTTT	CASSEEANTEAFF
TRBJ2-3	TRBV9	16	NA	TRBD2	TGTGCCAGCAGCGCAAGGACTAGCGGGGCCGCAGATACGCAGTATTTT	CASSARTSGAADTQYF
TRBJ1-2	TRBV7-2	15	NA	NA	TGTGCCAGCAGCTCGGCCGGGCGGACCAACTATGGCTACACCTTC	CASSSAGRTNYGYTF
TRBJ1-5	TRBV18	14	once	NA	TGTGCCAGCTCACAGGGACTGATCAATCAGCCCCAGCATTTT	CASSQGLINQPQHF
TRBJ1-6	TRBV4-3	15	NA	TRBD1	TGCGCCAGCAGCCAAGATTGGGACAGGGTTTCACCCCTCCACTTT	CASSQDWDRVSPLHF
TRBJ1-5	TRBV7-2	13	NA	NA	TGTGCCAGCAGCGTCGAACAGAATTTGCCCCAGCATTTT	CASSVEQNLPQHF
TRBJ2-1	TRBV3-1/TRBV3-2	14	NA	NA	TGTGCCAGCAGCCAAGAGGGGGGATACAATGAGCAGTTCTTC	CASSQEGGYNEQFF
TRBJ1-5	TRBV5-6	16	NA	TRBD1	TGTGCCAGCAGCTTATACAGGGGGCCGGGGGATCAGCCCCAGCATTTT	CASSLYRGPGDQPQHF
TRBJ1-1	TRBV14	14	NA	NA	TGTGCCAGCAGCCAAGATATTTGGGGGGCTGGAGCTTTCTTT	CASSQDIWGAGAFF
TRBJ1-2	TRBV6-2/TRBV6-3	14	NA	TRBD1	TGTGCCAGCAGTTACCGGGACAGAAATGATGGCTACACCTTC	CASSYRDRNDGYTF
TRBJ2-4	TRBV27	17	NA	NA	TGTGCCAGCAGTCCAACCCCGTACACCATAGCCAAAAACATTCAGTACTTC	CASSPTPYTIAKNIQYF
TRBJ2-1	TRBV29-1	11	NA	TRBD2	TGCAGCGTCGCGGGGGTTAATGAGCAGTTCTTC	CSVAGVNEQFF
TRBJ1-2	TRBV11-2	13	NA	TRBD1	TGTGCCAGCAGCTTGGGGACAGTCTATGGCTACACCTTC	CASSLGTVYGYTF
TRBJ2-1	TRBV7-7	15	NA	TRBD1	TGTGCCAGCAGCCGCGAAGGACAGGGTTACAATGAGCAGTTCTTC	CASSREGQGYNEQFF